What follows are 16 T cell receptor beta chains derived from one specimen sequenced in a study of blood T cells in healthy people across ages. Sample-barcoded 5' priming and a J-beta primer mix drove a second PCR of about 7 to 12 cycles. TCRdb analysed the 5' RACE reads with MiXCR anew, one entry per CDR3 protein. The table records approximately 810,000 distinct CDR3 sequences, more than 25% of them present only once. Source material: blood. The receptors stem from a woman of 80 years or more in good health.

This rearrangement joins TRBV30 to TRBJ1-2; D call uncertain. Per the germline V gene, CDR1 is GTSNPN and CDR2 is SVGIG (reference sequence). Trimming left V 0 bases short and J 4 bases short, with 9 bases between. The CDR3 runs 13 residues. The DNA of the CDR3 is TGTGCCTGGAGTGTACTGGACCGCTATGGCTACACCTTC. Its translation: CAWSVLDRYGYTF. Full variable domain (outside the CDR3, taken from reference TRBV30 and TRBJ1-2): SQTIHQWPATLVQPVGSPLSLECTVEGTSNPNLYWYRQAAGRGLQLLFYSVGIGQISSEVPQNLSASRPQDRQFILSSKKLLLSDSGFYLCAWSVLDRYGYTFGSGTRLTVV.

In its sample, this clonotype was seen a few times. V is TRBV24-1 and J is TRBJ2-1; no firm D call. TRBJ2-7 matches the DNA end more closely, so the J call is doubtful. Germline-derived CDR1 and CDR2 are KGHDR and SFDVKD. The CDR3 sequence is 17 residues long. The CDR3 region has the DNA TGTGCCACCAGTGATTCCAGAACACAAACCTCCTACAATGAGCAGTACTTC. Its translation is CATSDSRTQTSYNEQYF.

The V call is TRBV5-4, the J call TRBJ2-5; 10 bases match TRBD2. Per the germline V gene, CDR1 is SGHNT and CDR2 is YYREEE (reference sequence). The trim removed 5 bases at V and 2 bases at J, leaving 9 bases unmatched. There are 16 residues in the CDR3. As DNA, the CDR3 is TGTGCCAGCAGTAAAAGCGGGGGGGCTGAGCAAGAGACCCAGTACTTC. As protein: CASSKSGGAEQETQYF.

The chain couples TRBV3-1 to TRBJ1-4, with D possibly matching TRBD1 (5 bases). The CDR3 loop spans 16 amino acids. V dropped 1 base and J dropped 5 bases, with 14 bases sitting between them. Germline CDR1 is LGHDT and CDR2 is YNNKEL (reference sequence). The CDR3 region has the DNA TGTGCCAGCAGCCAAGTAGGGGCCCGACGGAATGAAAAACTGTTTTTT. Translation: CASSQVGARRNEKLFF.

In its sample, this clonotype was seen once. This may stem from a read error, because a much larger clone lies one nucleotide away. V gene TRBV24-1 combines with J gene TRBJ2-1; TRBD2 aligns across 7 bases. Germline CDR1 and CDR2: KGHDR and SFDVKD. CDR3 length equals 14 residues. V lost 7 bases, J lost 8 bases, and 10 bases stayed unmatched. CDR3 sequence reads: CATRDPGRNDEQFF. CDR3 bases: TGTGCCACCAGGGATCCCGGGAGGAACGATGAGCAGTTCTTC.

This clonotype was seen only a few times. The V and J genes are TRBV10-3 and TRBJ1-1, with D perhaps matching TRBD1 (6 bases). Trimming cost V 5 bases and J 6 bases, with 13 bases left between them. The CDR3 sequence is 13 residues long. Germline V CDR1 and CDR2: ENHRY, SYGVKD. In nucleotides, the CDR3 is TGTGCCATCAGTCAACAGGGTTCCCCTGAAGCTTTCTTT. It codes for CAISQQGSPEAFF.

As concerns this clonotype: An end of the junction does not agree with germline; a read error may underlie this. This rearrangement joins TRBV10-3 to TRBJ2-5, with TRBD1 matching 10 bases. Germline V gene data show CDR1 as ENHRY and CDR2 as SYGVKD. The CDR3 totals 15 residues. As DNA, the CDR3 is TGTGCCACCAGTGATGGGACAGGGGCTAGGGAGACCCAGTACTTC. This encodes CATSDGTGARETQYF.

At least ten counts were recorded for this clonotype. CDR3 sequence reads: CASRSGSNYGYTF. The CDR3 DNA follows: TGTGCCAGCAGGTCCGGATCTAACTATGGCTACACCTTC. The rearrangement joins TRBV25-1 to TRBJ1-2, with D uncertain. The CDR3 consists of 13 residues. V was cut by 6 bases and J by 0 bases, with 8 bases left in between. CDR1 is MGHDK and CDR2 is SYGVNS in the germline V gene.

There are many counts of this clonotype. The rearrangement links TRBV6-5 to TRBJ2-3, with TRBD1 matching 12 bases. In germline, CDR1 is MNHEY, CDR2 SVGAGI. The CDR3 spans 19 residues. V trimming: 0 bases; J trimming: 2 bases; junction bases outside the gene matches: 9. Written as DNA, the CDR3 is TGTGCCAGCAGTTACTCGATTAGATGGGACAGGGGGCTCACAGATACGCAGTATTTT. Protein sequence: CASSYSIRWDRGLTDTQYF.

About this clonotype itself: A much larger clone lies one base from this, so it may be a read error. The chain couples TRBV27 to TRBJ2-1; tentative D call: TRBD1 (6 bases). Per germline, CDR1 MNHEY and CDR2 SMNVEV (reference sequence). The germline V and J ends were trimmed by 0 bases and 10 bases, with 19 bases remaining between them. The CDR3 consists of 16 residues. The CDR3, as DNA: TGTGCCAGCAGTTTATCGAGTGGGGGCGGTAGCTACGAGCAGTTCTTC. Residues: CASSLSSGGGSYEQFF.

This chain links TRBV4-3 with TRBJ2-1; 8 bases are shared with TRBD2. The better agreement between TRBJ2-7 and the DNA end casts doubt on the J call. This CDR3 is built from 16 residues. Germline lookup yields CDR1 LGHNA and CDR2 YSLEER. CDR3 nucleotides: TGCGCCAGCAGCCCCTCCGGCGGGGGGTCCTACAATGAGCAGTACTTC. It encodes CASSPSGGGSYNEQYF.

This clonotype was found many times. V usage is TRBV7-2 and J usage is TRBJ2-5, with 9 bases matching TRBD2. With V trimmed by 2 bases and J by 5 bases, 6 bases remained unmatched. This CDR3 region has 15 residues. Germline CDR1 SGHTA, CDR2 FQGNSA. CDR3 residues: CASSLPRGGYETQYF. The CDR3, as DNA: TGTGCCAGCAGCTTACCGCGGGGGGGCTATGAGACCCAGTACTTC.

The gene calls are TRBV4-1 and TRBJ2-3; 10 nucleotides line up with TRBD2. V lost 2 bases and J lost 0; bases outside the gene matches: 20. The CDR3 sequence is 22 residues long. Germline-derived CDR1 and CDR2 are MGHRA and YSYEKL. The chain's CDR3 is CASSQRTSLGAGGYSSTDTQYF. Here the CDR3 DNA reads TGCGCCAGCAGCCAACGAACCTCATTAGGAGCGGGGGGGTATTCTAGCACAGATACGCAGTATTTT.

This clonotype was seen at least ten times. As DNA, the CDR3 is TGTGCCAGCAGCTTAGGACAGGGGGCGCAGAGCATTCAGTACTTC. Translated: CASSLGQGAQSIQYF. The chain has TRBV7-9 and TRBJ2-4; 10 bases agree with TRBD1. The CDR3 sequence is 15 residues long. CDR1 is SEHNR and CDR2 is FQNEAQ in the germline V gene (reference sequence). After removal of 1 base from V and 9 bases from J, the junction contained 6 bases not matched to a gene.

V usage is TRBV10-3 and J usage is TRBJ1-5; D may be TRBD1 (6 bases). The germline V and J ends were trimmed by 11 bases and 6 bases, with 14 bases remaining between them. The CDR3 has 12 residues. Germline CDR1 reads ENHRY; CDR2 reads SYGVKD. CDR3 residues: CASSDRCQPQHF. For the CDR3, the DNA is TGTGCCTCGTCCGACAGGTGTCAGCCCCAGCATTTT.

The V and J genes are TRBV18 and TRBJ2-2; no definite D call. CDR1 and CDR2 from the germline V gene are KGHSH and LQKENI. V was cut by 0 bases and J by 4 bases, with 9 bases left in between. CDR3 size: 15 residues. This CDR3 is CASSPPAGSTGELFF. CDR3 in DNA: TGTGCCAGCTCACCACCGGCAGGATCCACCGGGGAGCTGTTTTTT.